What follows are 21 T cell receptor beta chains derived from one specimen sequenced in a study of T-cell memory formation after mild COVID-19. Each CDR3 protein is one row after TCRdb ran MiXCR on the 5' RACE reads. The profile shows hundreds of thousands of distinct CDR3 sequences, approximately 18% of them singletons. The sample comprised PBMCs or a T cell subset sorted from them (not recorded which). The receptors were gathered from an adult woman who had mild COVID-19 (a few samples of this study predate the infection). Cell type and time point are not known.

This clonotype was detected a few times. V is TRBV20-1 and J is TRBJ2-7; TRBD2 matches at 8 bases. Germline lookup yields CDR1 DFQATT and CDR2 SNEGSKA (reference sequence). The V segment lost 6 bases and the J segment 6 bases; nucleotides outside the gene matches: 10. The CDR3 consists of 13 residues. CDR3 loop: CSAPSAGGLEQYF. CDR3 DNA sequence: TGCAGTGCGCCCTCGGCGGGGGGCCTCGAGCAGTACTTC.

At least ten counts were recorded for this clonotype. The junction does not match germline at one end; this may be a read error. The genes are TRBV12-3 or TRBV12-4 and TRBJ2-3; 8 bases match TRBD2. The CDR3 is made up of 14 amino acids. The CDR3 is CASSSSGSTDTQYF. The CDR3 DNA follows: TGCGCCAGCAGCTCTAGCGGGAGCACAGATACGCAGTATTTT.

This clonotype was picked up a small number of times. The CDR3 reads CASSLWTGAYNEQFF. CDR3 sequence (DNA): TGTGCCAGCAGCTTATGGACAGGAGCCTACAATGAGCAGTTCTTC. The gene calls are TRBV11-2 and TRBJ2-1, with 7 nucleotides matching TRBD1. The J segment lost 2 bases and the V segment lost 2 bases, leaving 3 bases of the junction unmatched. The CDR3 has 15 amino acids. Germline CDR1 reads SGHAT; CDR2 reads FQNNGV.

This clonotype was picked up a small number of times. V is TRBV7-2 and J is TRBJ1-1; D is uncertain. The CDR3 has 15 amino acids. CDR1 and CDR2 from the germline V gene are SGHTA and FQGNSA. Between the trimmed V and J ends, which lost 2 bases and 4 bases, there was a span of 14 bases. CDR3 residues: CASSLSGQRGTEAFF. The CDR3 region has the DNA TGTGCCAGCAGCTTATCTGGGCAACGCGGCACTGAAGCTTTCTTT.

This clonotype was counted a few times. The rearrangement links TRBV18 to TRBJ2-3; 9 bases match TRBD1. Germline loops: CDR1 KGHSH, CDR2 LQKENI. The trim removed 2 bases at V and 3 bases at J, leaving 6 bases unmatched. The CDR3 sequence is 16 residues long. The CDR3 region is CASSPGRQGGTDTQYF. The CDR3 nucleotides read TGTGCCAGCTCACCAGGTCGACAGGGGGGTACAGATACGCAGTATTTT.

This clonotype was seen ten or more times. The chain uses TRBV7-2 and TRBJ2-7; 9 bases are shared with TRBD2. The CDR3 consists of 18 residues. V lost 1 base, J lost 4 bases, and 14 bases stayed unmatched. CDR1 and CDR2 from the germline V gene are SGHTA and FQGNSA. CDR3 nucleotide sequence: TGTGCCAGCAGCTTAGAGTCAAGAGTGCGGGAGGGCCGGTACGAGCAGTACTTC. Its protein product is CASSLESRVREGRYEQYF.

The chain joins TRBV7-9 to TRBJ2-7, with a tentative D call TRBD2 (6 bases). Germline CDR1 and CDR2: SEHNR and FQNEAQ (reference sequence). The length of the CDR3 is 13 residues. The ends were cut back, 5 bases at V and 3 bases at J, with 11 bases in the middle. CDR3 sequence reads: CASSPYGGYEQYF. In nucleotides, the CDR3 is TGTGCCAGCAGCCCCTACGGGGGCTACGAGCAGTACTTC. Complete variable domain (other parts from reference TRBV7-9 and TRBJ2-7): DTGVSQNPRHKITKRGQNVTFRCDPISEHNRLYWYRQTLGQGPEFLTYFQNEAQLEKSRLLSDRFSAERPKGSFSTLEIQRTEQGDSAMYLCASSPYGGYEQYFGPGTRLTVT.

The genes are TRBV3-1 and TRBJ2-5; TRBD2 aligns across 12 bases. The V gene end was trimmed by 2 bases and the J gene end by 5 bases; junction bases not matched to a gene: 3. CDR3 length: 15 residues. The germline V gene encodes CDR1 LGHDT and CDR2 YNNKEL (reference sequence). For the CDR3, the DNA is TGTGCCAGCAGCCAACTAGCGGGGGGGCGGGAGACCCAGTACTTC. Translating gives CASSQLAGGRETQYF.

This sequence joins TRBV24-1 and TRBJ2-7; D is perhaps TRBD1 or TRBD2 (5 bases each). The CDR3 has 17 amino acids. Germline V CDR1 and CDR2: KGHDR, SFDVKD. Trimming removed 5 bases at V and 0 bases at J, with 19 bases between. DNA of the CDR3: TGTGCCACCAGTGTCCCCATTAGGGACGAGAGCTCCTACGAGCAGTACTTC. This translates into CATSVPIRDESSYEQYF.

The rearrangement uses TRBV6-5 and TRBJ1-1; TRBD1 is a possible D gene (6 bases). V was shortened by 4 bases and J by 4 bases, with 16 bases between the two germline ends. CDR3 length equals 15 residues. Germline lookup yields CDR1 MNHEY and CDR2 SVGAGI. This CDR3 is CASSLQSGHVTEAFF. The CDR3 coding sequence is TGTGCCAGCAGTTTGCAGTCGGGACATGTCACTGAAGCTTTCTTT.

This clonotype has just a few counts. The chain recombines TRBV20-1 with TRBJ2-3, with 8 positions matching TRBD2. With 8 bases clipped from V and 5 bases from J, the junction kept 6 bases outside the gene matches. CDR1 is DFQATT and CDR2 is SNEGSKA in the germline V gene (reference sequence). This CDR3 has 12 amino acids. The CDR3 DNA reads as TGCAGTTTCGGGAGGGCGGTAGATACGCAGTATTTT. It yields the protein CSFGRAVDTQYF.

This clonotype was seen a few times. The genes are TRBV24-1 and TRBJ2-7, with D perhaps matching TRBD1 (5 bases). Between the trimmed V and J ends, which lost 9 bases and 0 bases, there was a span of 14 bases. The CDR3 sequence is 14 residues long. Germline V gene lookup returns CDR1 KGHDR and CDR2 SFDVKD. CDR3 nucleotide sequence: TGTGCCACCGCCGACAGCCACACCTCCTACGAGCAGTACTTC. This translates into CATADSHTSYEQYF.

This clonotype occurred a few times. The chain employs TRBV5-1 and TRBJ2-3; 10 nucleotides align to TRBD2. CDR3 size: 16 residues. With V trimmed by 2 bases and J by 4 bases, 7 bases remained unmatched. Germline CDR1 and CDR2: SGHRS and YFSETQ. CDR3 nucleotide sequence: TGCGCCAGCAGCTTAGCGGGAGGGCATTCTGCAGATACGCAGTATTTT. Protein product: CASSLAGGHSADTQYF.

The chain has TRBV19 and TRBJ1-5, with 8 bases lining up with TRBD1. The trim removed 0 bases at V and 3 bases at J, leaving 1 base unmatched. Per the germline V gene, CDR1 is LNHDA and CDR2 is SQIVND (reference sequence). The CDR3 has 15 residues. The DNA of the CDR3 is TGTGCCAGTAGTATAGACAGGGGGCTCAATCAGCCCCAGCATTTT. Its protein product is CASSIDRGLNQPQHF.

V and J are TRBV4-3 and TRBJ2-1, with TRBD1 matching 8 bases. Germline trimming cut 4 bases from V and 4 bases from J; bases unmatched to any gene: 9. The CDR3 covers 16 residues. CDR1 and CDR2 (germline): LGHNA, YSLEER. The CDR3 spells CASSPLPGQVYNEQFF. In nucleotides, the CDR3 is TGCGCCAGCAGCCCTCTGCCGGGACAGGTGTACAATGAGCAGTTCTTC.

On this clonotype itself: The germline gene is not matched at one end of the junction; a read error may be the cause. The chain carries TRBV5-1 and TRBJ2-7, with TRBD1 identical over 8 bases. Germline CDR1 SGHRS, CDR2 YFSETQ. There are 15 residues in the CDR3. The CDR3 region is CASSLGTGSSYGQYF. CDR3 bases: TGCGCCAGCAGCTTGGGGACAGGGAGCTCCTACGGGCAGTACTTC.

This clonotype has more than one count but fewer than ten. The chain links TRBV9 to TRBJ2-1; no clear D gene. The V gene lost 2 bases and the J gene lost 5 bases, with 20 bases spanning the gap. Per germline, CDR1 SGDLS and CDR2 YYNGEE. The length of the CDR3 is 17 residues. The CDR3 DNA reads as TGTGCCAGCAGCGTCGGGTCCGGGTCTGCCCAGAACAATGAGCAGTTCTTC. This sequence encodes CASSVGSGSAQNNEQFF. Full variable domain (rest looked up from reference TRBV9 and TRBJ2-1): DSGVTQTPKHLITATGQRVTLRCSPRSGDLSVYWYQQSLDQGLQFLIQYYNGEERAKGNILERFSAQQFPDLHSELNLSSLELGDSALYFCASSVGSGSAQNNEQFFGPGTRLTVL.

This clonotype was seen more than once but under ten times. Written as DNA, the CDR3 is TGTGCCAGCAGCTTAGCCCCCCCAGGGATAGATGGTGATACGCAGTATTTT. Its translation is CASSLAPPGIDGDTQYF. The chain combines TRBV7-2 with TRBJ2-3, with D maybe TRBD1 (5 bases). Germline loops: CDR1 SGHTA, CDR2 FQGNSA. The CDR3 length is 17 residues. With 0 bases removed from V and 6 bases from J, the gap between germline ends came to 19 bases.

The chain combines TRBV13 with TRBJ2-3, with D possibly TRBD2 on 5 matching bases. The germline V gene has CDR1 PRHDT and CDR2 FYEKMQ (reference sequence). V lost 2 bases, J lost 4 bases, and 10 bases lay in between. The CDR3 has 14 amino acids. CDR3 nucleotides: TGTGCCAGCAGCTTAACGACTACTGCAGATACGCAGTATTTT. Residues: CASSLTTTADTQYF.

The chain combines TRBV6-1 with TRBJ1-1, with 7 nucleotides matching TRBD1. With 6 bases clipped from V and 0 bases from J, the junction kept 7 bases outside the gene matches. Per the germline V gene, CDR1 is MNHNS and CDR2 is SASEGT. The length of the CDR3 is 15 residues. DNA for the CDR3: TGTGCCAGCAGAAGGGAACAGGGGTTGAACACTGAAGCTTTCTTT. Amino acids: CASRREQGLNTEAFF.

This clonotype was seen only a few times. The rearrangement uses TRBV29-1 and TRBJ1-2; no clear D gene. The CDR3 contains 13 residues. Trimming took 6 bases from V and 2 from J, leaving 13 bases between them. The V gene's germline CDR1 is SQVTM and CDR2 ANQGSEA. The CDR3 DNA follows: TGCAGCGTCTTCCCCGACCGGAACTATGGCTACACCTTC. Protein product: CSVFPDRNYGYTF.